This TCR beta chain was sequenced in a study of CD8+ T cells in alopecia areata. Study context: Percent of scalp involved defined treated patients' severity scores.

Extracted RNA was reverse transcribed, and the resulting cDNA served as sequencing template. The data were produced by immunoSEQ multiplex PCR, yet TCRdb's version contains in-frame clones alone and is incomplete. The sample has 95,000 to 150,000 clones; about 59% are singletons. The treatment here: oral pan-JAK inhibitor, 5-10 mg twice daily. Germline CDR1 is SQVTM and CDR2 is ANQGSEA. The CDR3 sequence is 12 residues long. The J segment lost 10 bases and the V segment lost 6 bases, leaving 6 bases of the junction unmatched. The sample holds a few counts of this clone. The chain recombines TRBV29-1 with TRBJ1-6; TRBD1 aligns across 7 bases. Sequencing was performed on CD4+ T cells sorted from blood, taken at week 4, from a patient treated with tofacitinib. This TCR was sampled from a human donor with alopecia areata. CDR3: CSVRTGDSPLHF. Written as DNA, the CDR3 is TGCAGCGTCCGGACAGGCGACTCACCCCTCCACTTT.